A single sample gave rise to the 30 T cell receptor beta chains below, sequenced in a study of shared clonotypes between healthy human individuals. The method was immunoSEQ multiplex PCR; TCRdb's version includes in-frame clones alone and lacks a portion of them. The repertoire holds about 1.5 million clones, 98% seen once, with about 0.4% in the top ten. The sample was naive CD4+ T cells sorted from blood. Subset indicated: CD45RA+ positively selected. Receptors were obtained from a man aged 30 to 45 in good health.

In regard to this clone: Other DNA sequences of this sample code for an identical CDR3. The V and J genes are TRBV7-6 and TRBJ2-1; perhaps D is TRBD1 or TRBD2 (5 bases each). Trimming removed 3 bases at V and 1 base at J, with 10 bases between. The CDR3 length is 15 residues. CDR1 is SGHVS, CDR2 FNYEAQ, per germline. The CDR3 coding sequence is TGTGCCAGCAGCTTGGGACCTTCTTCCTACAATGAGCAGTTCTTC. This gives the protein CASSLGPSSYNEQFF. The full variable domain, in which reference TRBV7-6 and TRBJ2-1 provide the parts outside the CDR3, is GAGVSQSPRYKVTKRGQDVALRCDPISGHVSLYWYRQALGQGPEFLTYFNYEAQQDKSGLPNDRFSAERPEGSISTLTIQRTEQRDSAMYRCASSLGPSSYNEQFFGPGTRLTVL.

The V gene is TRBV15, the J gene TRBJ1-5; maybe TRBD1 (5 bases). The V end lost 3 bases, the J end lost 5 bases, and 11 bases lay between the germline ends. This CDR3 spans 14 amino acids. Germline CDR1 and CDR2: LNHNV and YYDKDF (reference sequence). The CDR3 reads CATSSLWGDQPQHF. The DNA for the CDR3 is TGTGCCACCAGCAGCCTTTGGGGGGATCAGCCCCAGCATTTT.

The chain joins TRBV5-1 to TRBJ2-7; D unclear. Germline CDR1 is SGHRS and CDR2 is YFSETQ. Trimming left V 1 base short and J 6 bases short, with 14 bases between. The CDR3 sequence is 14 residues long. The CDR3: CASSLSWDGIEQYF. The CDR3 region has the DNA TGCGCCAGCAGCTTGTCATGGGATGGGATCGAGCAGTACTTC.

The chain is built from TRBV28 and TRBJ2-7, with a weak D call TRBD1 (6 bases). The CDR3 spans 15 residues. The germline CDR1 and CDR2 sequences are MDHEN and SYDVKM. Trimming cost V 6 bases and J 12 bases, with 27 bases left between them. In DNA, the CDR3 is TGTGCCAGCAGGGACAGTGGGCTACCTACGGGGCAGTGGTACTTC. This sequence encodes CASRDSGLPTGQWYF.

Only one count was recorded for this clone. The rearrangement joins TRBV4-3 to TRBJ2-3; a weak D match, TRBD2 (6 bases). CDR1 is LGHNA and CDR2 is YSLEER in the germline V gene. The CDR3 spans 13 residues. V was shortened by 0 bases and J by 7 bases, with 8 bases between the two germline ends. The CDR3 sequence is CASSQDAGNTQYF. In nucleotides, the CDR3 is TGCGCCAGCAGCCAAGATGCGGGGAATACGCAGTATTTT.

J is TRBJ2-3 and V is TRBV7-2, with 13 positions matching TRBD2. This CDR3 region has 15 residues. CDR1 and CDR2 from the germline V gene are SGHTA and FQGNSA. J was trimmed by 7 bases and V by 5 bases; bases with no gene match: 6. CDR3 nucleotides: TGTGCCAGCAGCCGGACTAGCGGGAGTTTAAATACGCAGTATTTT. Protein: CASSRTSGSLNTQYF.

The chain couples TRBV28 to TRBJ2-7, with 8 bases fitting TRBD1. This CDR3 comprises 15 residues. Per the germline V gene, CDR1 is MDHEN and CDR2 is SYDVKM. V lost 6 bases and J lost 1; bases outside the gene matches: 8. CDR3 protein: CASSVFQGASYEQYF. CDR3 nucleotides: TGTGCCAGCAGCGTATTTCAGGGGGCATCCTACGAGCAGTACTTC.

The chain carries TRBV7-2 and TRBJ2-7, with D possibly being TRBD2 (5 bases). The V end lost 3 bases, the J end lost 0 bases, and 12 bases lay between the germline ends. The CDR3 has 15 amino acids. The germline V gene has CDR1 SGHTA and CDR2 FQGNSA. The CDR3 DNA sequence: TGTGCCAGCAGCTTCCCTCGCGGGCACTCCTACGAGCAGTACTTC. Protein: CASSFPRGHSYEQYF.

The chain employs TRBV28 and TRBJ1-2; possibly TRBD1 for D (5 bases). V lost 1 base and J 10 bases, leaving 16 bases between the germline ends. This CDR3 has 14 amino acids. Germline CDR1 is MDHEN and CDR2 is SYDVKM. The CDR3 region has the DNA TGTGCCAGCAGTTTATCGCAGGCCCGAGGGGTCTACACCTTC. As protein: CASSLSQARGVYTF.

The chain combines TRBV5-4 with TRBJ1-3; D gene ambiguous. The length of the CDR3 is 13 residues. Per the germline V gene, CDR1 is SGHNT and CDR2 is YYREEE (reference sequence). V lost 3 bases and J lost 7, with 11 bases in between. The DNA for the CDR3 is TGTGCCAGCAGCTCCCCCCCAACCAACACCATATATTTT. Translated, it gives CASSSPPTNTIYF. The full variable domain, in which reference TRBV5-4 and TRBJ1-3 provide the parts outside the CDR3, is ETGVTQSPTHLIKTRGQQVTLRCSSQSGHNTVSWYQQALGQGPQFIFQYYREEENGRGNFPPRFSGLQFPNYSSELNVNALELDDSALYLCASSSPPTNTIYFGEGSWLTVV.

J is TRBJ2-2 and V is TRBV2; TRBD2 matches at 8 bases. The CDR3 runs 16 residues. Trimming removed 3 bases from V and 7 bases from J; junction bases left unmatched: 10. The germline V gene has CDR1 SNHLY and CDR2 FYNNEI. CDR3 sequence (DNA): TGTGCCAGCAGTGAGACCGGGACTAGGTGGATCGGGGAGCTGTTTTTT. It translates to CASSETGTRWIGELFF.

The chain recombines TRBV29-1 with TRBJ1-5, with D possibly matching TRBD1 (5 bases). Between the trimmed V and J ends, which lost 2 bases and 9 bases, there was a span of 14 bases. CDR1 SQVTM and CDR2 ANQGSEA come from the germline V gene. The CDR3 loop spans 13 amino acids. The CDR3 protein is CSVESGQGGPQHF. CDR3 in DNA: TGCAGCGTTGAATCGGGGCAGGGCGGGCCCCAGCATTTT.

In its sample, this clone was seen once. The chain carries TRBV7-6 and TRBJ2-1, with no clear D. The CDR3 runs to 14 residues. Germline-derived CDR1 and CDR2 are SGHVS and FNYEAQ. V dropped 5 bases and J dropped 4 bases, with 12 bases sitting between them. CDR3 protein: CASSPLGGYNEQFF. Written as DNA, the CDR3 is TGTGCCAGCAGCCCCCTCGGCGGTTACAATGAGCAGTTCTTC.

The CDR3 DNA sequence: TGCAGCGTTGCTCTAGCGGGAGGGAAAATCACAGATACGCAGTATTTT. Protein product: CSVALAGGKITDTQYF. The chain joins TRBV29-1 to TRBJ2-3; 12 bases line up with TRBD2. CDR1 is SQVTM, CDR2 ANQGSEA, per germline. V trimming: 4 bases; J trimming: 2 bases; junction bases outside the gene matches: 7. CDR3 length: 16 residues.

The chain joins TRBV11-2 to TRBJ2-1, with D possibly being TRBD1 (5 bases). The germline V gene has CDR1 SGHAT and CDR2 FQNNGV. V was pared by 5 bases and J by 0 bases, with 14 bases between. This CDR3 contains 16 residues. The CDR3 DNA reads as TGTGCCAGCAGCACCCGACAGTTCAGCTCCTACAATGAGCAGTTCTTC. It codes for CASSTRQFSSYNEQFF.

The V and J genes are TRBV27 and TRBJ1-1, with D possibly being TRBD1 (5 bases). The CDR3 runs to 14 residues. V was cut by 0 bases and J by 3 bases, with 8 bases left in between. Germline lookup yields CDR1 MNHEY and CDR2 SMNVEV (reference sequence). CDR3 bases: TGTGCCAGCAGTTTATCGTTCAGGGACACTGAAGCTTTCTTT. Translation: CASSLSFRDTEAFF.

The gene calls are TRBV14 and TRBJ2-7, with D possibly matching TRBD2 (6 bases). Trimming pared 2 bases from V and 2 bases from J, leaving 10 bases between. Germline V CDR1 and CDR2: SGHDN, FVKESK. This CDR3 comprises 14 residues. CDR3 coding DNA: TGTGCCAGCAGCCAATATACGGGGGCCTACGAGCAGTACTTC. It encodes CASSQYTGAYEQYF. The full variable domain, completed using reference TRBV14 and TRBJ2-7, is EAGVTQFPSHSVIEKGQTVTLRCDPISGHDNLYWYRRVMGKEIKFLLHFVKESKQDESGMPNNRFLAERTGGTYSTLKVQPAELEDSGVYFCASSQYTGAYEQYFGPGTRLTVT.

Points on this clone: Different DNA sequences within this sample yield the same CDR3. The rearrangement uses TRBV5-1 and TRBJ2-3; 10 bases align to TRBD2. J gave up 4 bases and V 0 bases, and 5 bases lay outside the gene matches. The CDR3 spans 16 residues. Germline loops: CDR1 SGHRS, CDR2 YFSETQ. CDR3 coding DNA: TGCGCCAGCAGCTTGGGGCTAGCGGGAGACTCAGATACGCAGTATTTT. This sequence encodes CASSLGLAGDSDTQYF.

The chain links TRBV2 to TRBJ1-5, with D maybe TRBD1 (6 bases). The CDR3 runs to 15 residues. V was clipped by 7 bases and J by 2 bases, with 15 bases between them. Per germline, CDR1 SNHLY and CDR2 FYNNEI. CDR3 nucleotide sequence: TGTGCCAGCAAACTCCCAGGGGCTGGCAATCAGCCCCAGCATTTT. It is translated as CASKLPGAGNQPQHF.

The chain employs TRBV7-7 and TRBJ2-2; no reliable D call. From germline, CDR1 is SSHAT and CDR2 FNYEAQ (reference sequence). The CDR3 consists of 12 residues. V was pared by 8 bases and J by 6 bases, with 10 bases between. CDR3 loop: CASGRRPGELFF. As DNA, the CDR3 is TGTGCCAGCGGCCGGCGACCCGGGGAGCTGTTTTTT.

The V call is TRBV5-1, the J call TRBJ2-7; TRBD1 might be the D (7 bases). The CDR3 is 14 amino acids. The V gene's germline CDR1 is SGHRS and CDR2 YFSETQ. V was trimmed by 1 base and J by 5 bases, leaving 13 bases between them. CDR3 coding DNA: TGCGCCAGCAGCTTGAGACAGGGAGGTCACGAGCAGTACTTC. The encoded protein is CASSLRQGGHEQYF.

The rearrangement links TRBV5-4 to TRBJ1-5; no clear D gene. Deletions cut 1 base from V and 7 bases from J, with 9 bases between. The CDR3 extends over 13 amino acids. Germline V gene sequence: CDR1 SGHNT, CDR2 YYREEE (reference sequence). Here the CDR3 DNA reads TGTGCCAGCAGCTTGTCCCCCCGGCAGCCCCAGCATTTT. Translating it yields CASSLSPRQPQHF.

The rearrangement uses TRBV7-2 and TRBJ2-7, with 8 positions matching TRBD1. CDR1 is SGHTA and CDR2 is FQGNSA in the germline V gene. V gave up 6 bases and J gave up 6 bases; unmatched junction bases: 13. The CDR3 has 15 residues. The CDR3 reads CASRDSGQGRGEQYF. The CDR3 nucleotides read TGTGCCAGCAGGGATTCCGGACAGGGTCGCGGCGAGCAGTACTTC.

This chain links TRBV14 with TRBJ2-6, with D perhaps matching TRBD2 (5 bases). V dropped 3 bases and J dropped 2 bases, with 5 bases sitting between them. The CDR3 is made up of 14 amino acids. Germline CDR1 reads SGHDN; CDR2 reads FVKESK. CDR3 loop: CASSQRAGANVLTF. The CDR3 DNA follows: TGTGCCAGCAGCCAGAGGGCTGGGGCCAACGTCCTGACTTTC.

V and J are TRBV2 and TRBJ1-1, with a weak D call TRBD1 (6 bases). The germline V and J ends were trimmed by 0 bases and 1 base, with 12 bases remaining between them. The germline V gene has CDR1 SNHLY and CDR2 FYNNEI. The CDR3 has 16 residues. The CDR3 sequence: CASSEARTVRNTEAFF. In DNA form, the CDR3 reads TGTGCCAGCAGTGAAGCGCGGACAGTACGGAACACTGAAGCTTTCTTT.

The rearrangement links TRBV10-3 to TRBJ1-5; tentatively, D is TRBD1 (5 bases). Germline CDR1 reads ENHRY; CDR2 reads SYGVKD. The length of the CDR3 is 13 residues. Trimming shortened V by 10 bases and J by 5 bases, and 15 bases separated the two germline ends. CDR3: CATSGEGYQPQHF. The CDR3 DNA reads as TGTGCCACCTCGGGGGAAGGGTATCAGCCCCAGCATTTT.

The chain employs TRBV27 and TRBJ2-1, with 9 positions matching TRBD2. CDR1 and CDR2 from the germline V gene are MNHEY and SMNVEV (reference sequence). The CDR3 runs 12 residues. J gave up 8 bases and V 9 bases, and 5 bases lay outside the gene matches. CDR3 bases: TGTGCCAGTAGCGGGAGAGGGGATGAGCAGTTCTTC. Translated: CASSGRGDEQFF.

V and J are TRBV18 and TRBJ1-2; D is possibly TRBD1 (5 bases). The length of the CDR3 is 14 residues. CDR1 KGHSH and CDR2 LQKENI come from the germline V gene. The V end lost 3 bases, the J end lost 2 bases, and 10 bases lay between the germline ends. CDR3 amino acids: CASSPAGSNYGYTF. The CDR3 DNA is TGTGCCAGCTCACCGGCAGGGTCAAACTATGGCTACACCTTC.

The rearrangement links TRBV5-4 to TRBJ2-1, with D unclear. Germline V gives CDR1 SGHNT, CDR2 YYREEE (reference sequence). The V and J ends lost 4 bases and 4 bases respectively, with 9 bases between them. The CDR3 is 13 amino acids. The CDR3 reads CASSRNPYNEQFF. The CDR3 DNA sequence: TGTGCCAGCAGCCGGAACCCGTACAATGAGCAGTTCTTC.

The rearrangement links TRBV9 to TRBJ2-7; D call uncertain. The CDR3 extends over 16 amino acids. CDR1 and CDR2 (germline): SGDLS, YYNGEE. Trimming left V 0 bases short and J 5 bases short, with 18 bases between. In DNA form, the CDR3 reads TGTGCCAGCAGCGTAGAGGTGTCCCCCCGTGGCGACGAGCAGTACTTC. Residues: CASSVEVSPRGDEQYF.